This TCR beta chain came from a study of T cell responses to AZD1222 COVID-19 vaccine (dated by TCRdb to the early 2020s). A note on the overall study: Because spike-specific TCR depth and breadth did not differ between the two schedules, AZD1222 recipients who got a second dose at roughly 4 weeks were pooled with those who got a second dose at roughly 12 weeks. A total of approximately 240 trial participants underwent TCR sequencing, of whom nearly 210 received two doses of AZD1222 and some 26 received two doses of the MenACWY control vaccine. Trial participants were enrolled into age subgroups of 18-55, 56-69 and 70-plus years, which contained approximately 150, 28 and 58 TCR-sequenced participants, respectively.

This specimen's time point label, per the study, means: baseline before first vaccination. Vaccinee samples came from UK trials COV001 and COV002, including a single-blind randomized controlled phase 2/3 trial of AZD1222 (ChAdOx1 nCoV-19) in healthy adults. For TCRbeta chain sequencing, PBMC samples from trial participants were taken at day 0 and at day 28 after the second dose. A distance of 22 bases separates the germline ends of V and J, which lose 3 bases and 8 bases respectively. The CDR3 contains 17 residues, cysteine and phenylalanine counted. Only the CDR3 region is kept as DNA, spanning 51 bases read in frame from base 1. The germline V gene encodes CDR1 SGHDN and CDR2 FVKESK. The CDR3 regions of human TCRbeta chains were subjected to immunosequencing. Per the source publication's procedure: TCRs in the repertoires were compared against a reference library of SARS-CoV-2-specific TCRs that had been generated with the MIRA antigen-specificity platform. Breadth was defined as the fraction of unique TCRs that were SARS-CoV-2-associated, and depth was defined as the fraction of total T cells that were SARS-CoV-2-associated. Each spike-specific TCR was assigned to its reactive spike region and to a CD4 or CD8 class using the MIRA data. Log10-transformed breadth and depth values were compared by one-way ANOVA with Sidak's multiple comparisons tests. Imported from immuneACCESS, the table was reduced by TCRdb to in-frame sequences with V and J called. These copies leave out some clones; in studies compared against another copy, an unresolved V gene accounts for under half, and the cause of the remainder is not known. V and J calls and clone size are those listed in that table; D and trimming were worked out from the DNA. The sample records some 170,000 clones, 85% to 95% of which are singletons. The ten largest clones take up roughly 1% of the sample.

What the authors observed across the whole study: Because no day 14 peak-response samples were available, the repertoires could be characterized only after the peak T cell response. After two AZD1222 doses, spike-specific TCR breadth and depth were significantly higher than at day 0 and than in MenACWY recipients. Reportedly, close to half of the unique spike-specific TCRs recognized epitopes lying outside the regions that are mutated in the B.1.351 and B.1.1.7 variants. The whole spike protein was spanned by vaccine-associated CD4 TCRs, and dominant responses were seen in regions 160-218 and 743-854. Most participants were white British and females outnumbered males, and the authors suggested that clonal diversity may have been underestimated. The 56-69-year group was small, and its depth increase did not reach significance, likely because of low power. Conclusions about previously exposed vaccinees were limited because only five to seven AZD1222 recipients were SARS-CoV-2 seropositive at baseline.

On this clone: No cognate antigen has been identified for it. The input lacks base qualities; no much larger clone sits a single base away.

The input for sequencing was peripheral blood, taken on day 0 of AZD1222 vaccination. The source is an adult in good health. The sequence is built from TRBV14 and TRBJ1-4; the D gene identity is not certain. The sequenced DNA: TGTGCCAGCAGCCACCCACCACGACCGGGGTTCGGGGAAAAACTGTTTTTT. The resulting protein is CASSHPPRPGFGEKLFF.